This record concerns one TCR beta chain sequence. The antigen is undetermined. The sample is drawn from a study of T-cell memory formation after mild COVID-19. UMIs and sample barcodes were carried by the TCR alpha and TCR beta cDNA libraries that 5'RACE produced using constant-segment primers. Via MiXCR, TCRdb re-called the 5' RACE reads, giving one row per CDR3 protein. The data show about 270,000 distinct CDR3 sequences, around 15% seen once. V shed 4 bases, J shed 7 bases, and the junction held 12 bases outside the gene matches. This CDR3 has 15 amino acids. Germline values: CDR1 SGHAT, CDR2 FQNNGV. Notes on the study in general: Some clones that responded turned up in pre-infection memory, which suggests that cross-reactive memory joined in. CD4+ clones that contracted lay mainly in CM and EM; CD8+ ones lay in EMRA. Clones contracting across day 15 to 85 had a balanced CD4/CD8 profile; later expanding clones leaned CD4+.

The clonotype originates from a man aged 18 to 29 who had mild COVID-19 (a few samples of this study predate the infection). Cell type and time point are not known. Input material: PBMCs or a T cell subset sorted from them (not recorded which). The chain joins TRBV11-2 to TRBJ1-2; the match to TRBD1 covers 7 bases. As DNA, the CDR3 is TGTGCCAGCAGCTCAACGCGGGACAGCGAATCTGGCTACACCTTC. Translating it yields CASSSTRDSESGYTF.